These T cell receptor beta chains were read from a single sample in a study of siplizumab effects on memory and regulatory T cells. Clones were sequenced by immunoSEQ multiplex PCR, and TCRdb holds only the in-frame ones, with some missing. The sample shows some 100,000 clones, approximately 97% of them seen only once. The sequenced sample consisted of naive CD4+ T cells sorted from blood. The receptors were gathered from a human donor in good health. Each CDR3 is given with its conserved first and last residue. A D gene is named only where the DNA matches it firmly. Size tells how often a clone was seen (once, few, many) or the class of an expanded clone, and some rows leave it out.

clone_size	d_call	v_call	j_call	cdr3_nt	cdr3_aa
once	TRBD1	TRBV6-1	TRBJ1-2	TGTGCCAGCAGGGACCGGGACAGAATTGGCTACACCTTC	CASRDRDRIGYTF
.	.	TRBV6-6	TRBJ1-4	TGTGCCAGCAGTTACCCCTTTGGGGGGGGCTCTGAAAAACTGTTTTTT	CASSYPFGGGSEKLFF
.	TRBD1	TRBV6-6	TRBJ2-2	TGTGCCAGTACAGGGGGCGGAGGTCCGAACACCGGGGAGCTGTTTTTT	CASTGGGGPNTGELFF
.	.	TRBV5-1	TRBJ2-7	TGCGCCAGCAGTCGGGATCTAGCGCCCCAAGGGGAGCAGTACTTC	CASSRDLAPQGEQYF
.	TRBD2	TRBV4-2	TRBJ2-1	TGTGCCAGCAGGCAGGGGGGGACTAGCGACGATGAGCAGTTCTTC	CASRQGGTSDDEQFF
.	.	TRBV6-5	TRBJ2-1	TGTGCCAGCAGGAAACGACAAGCCAATGAGCAGTTCTTC	CASRKRQANEQFF
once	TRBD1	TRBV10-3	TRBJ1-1	TGTGCCATCAGTGCATCTTACGGGACAGGGGAGACAAAGAACACTGAAGCTTTCTTT	CAISASYGTGETKNTEAFF
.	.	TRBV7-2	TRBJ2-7	TGTGCCAGCAGCTTAAGGGCACAGCTCTACGAGCAGTACTTC	CASSLRAQLYEQYF
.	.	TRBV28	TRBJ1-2	TGTGCCAGCAGTTTAGCACCGACGTTCTATGGCTACACCTTC	CASSLAPTFYGYTF
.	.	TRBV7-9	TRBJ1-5	TGTGCCAGCAGCCACCCCACAGGGATCGGTAGCAATCAGCCCCAGCATTTT	CASSHPTGIGSNQPQHF
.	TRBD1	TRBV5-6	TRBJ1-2	TGTGCCAGCAGCGGACCGGACAGGGGTGCTCCCTTC	CASSGPDRGAPF
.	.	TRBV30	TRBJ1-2	TGTGCCTGGAGGGGAACTACTAACTATGGCTACACCTTC	CAWRGTTNYGYTF
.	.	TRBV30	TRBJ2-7	TGTGCCTGGAGTTTAACTGGAGGGCCGGGGCAGTACTTC	CAWSLTGGPGQYF
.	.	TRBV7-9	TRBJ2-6	TGTGCCAGCAGCTTGAGTTGGTCCTCTGGGGCCAACGTCCTGACTTTC	CASSLSWSSGANVLTF
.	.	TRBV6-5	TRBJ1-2	TGTGCCAGCACCATGAGTCCCCCCGATGGCTACACCTTC	CASTMSPPDGYTF
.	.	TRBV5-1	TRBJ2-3	TGCGCCAGCAGCTTATTGACCAGCACAGATACGCAGTATTTT	CASSLLTSTDTQYF
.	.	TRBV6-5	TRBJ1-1	TGTGCCAGCAGAAGACAGGAGAACACTGAAGCTTTCTTT	CASRRQENTEAFF
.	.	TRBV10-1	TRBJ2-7	TGCGCCAGCAGACCGGACACTAACTCCTACGAGCAGTACTTC	CASRPDTNSYEQYF
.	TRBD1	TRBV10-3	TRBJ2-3	TGTGCCATCAAGACAGGGGGAACAGATACGCAGTATTTT	CAIKTGGTDTQYF
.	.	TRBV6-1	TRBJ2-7	TGTGCCAGCAGGCCAGGGGCGGGAACCTACGAGCAGTACTTC	CASRPGAGTYEQYF
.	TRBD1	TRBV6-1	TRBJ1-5	TGTGCCAGCAGTGCCCGGACAGGTTTTGGCAATCAGCCCCAGCATTTT	CASSARTGFGNQPQHF
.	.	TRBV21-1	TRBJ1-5	TGTGCCAGCAGAGTCCCCCGGGACCGTAATCAGCCCCAGCATTTT	CASRVPRDRNQPQHF
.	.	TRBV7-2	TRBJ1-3	TGTGCCAGCAGACGCGGATCCTCTGGAAACACCATATATTTT	CASRRGSSGNTIYF
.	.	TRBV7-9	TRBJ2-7	TGTGCCAGCAGCTTAGCTGGAACCTACGAGCAGTACTTC	CASSLAGTYEQYF
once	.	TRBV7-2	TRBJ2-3	TGTGCCAGCAGCTTTCAGGCGGGGTCCACAGATACGCAGTATTTT	CASSFQAGSTDTQYF
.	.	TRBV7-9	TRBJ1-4	TGTGCCAGCAGCTTAGCGGGGGCTCCTAATGAAAAACTGTTTTTT	CASSLAGAPNEKLFF
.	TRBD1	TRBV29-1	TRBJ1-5	TGCAGCGCAAAGACAGGGGGTTACAATCAGCCCCAGCATTTT	CSAKTGGYNQPQHF
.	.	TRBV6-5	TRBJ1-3	TGTGCCAGCGAGGGGCTTAACTCTGGAAACACCATATATTTT	CASEGLNSGNTIYF
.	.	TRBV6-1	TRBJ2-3	TGTGCCAGCACCAAGGTTGGCACAGATACGCAGTATTTT	CASTKVGTDTQYF
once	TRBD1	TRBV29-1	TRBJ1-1	TGCAGCGTTGGCAGGGGGGGGAACACTGAAGCTTTCTTT	CSVGRGGNTEAFF
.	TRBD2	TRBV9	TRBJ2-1	TGTGCCAGCAGCGTAGCTGGGAGGGTCTACAATGAGCAGTTCTTC	CASSVAGRVYNEQFF
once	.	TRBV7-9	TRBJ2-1	TGTGCCAGCAGCCTACTGAAACCAGGGTATTTTAATGAGCAGTTCTTC	CASSLLKPGYFNEQFF
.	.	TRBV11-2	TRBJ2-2	TGTGCCAGCAGCTTCGGCGGGGAGCTGTTTTTT	CASSFGGELFF
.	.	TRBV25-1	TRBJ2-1	TGTGCCAGCAGTGACCCGGGGGAAAAAAGTGAGCAGTTCTTC	CASSDPGEKSEQFF
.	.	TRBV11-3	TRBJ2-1	TGTGCCAGCAGCGAACGAGGGGTAGCGTCCTACAATGAGCAGTTCTTC	CASSERGVASYNEQFF
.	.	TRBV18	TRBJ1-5	TGTGCCAGCTCACTCGACAGTGGGGGGTATCAGCCCCAGCATTTT	CASSLDSGGYQPQHF
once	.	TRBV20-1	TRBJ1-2	TGCAGTGCTAGCTACTATGGCTACACCTTC	CSASYYGYTF
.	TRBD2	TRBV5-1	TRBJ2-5	TGCGCCAGCAGCCGTACACAGGGACTAGCGGCACAAGAGACCCAGTACTTC	CASSRTQGLAAQETQYF
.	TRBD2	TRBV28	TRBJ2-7	TGTGCCAGCAGCGTAGAGGCTAGCGGGGGACCCTACGAGCAGTACTTC	CASSVEASGGPYEQYF
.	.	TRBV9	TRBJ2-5	TGTGCCAGCAGCTCCCCGCATAGCCTGTTCGAAACCCAGTACTTC	CASSSPHSLFETQYF
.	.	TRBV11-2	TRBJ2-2	TGTGCCAGCAGCTTACGGCAGGCGAACACCGGGGAGCTGTTTTTT	CASSLRQANTGELFF
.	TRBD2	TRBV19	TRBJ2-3	TGTGCCAGTAATAAGAATGGCGGGGGGGGCGCAGATACGCAGTATTTT	CASNKNGGGGADTQYF
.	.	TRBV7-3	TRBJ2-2	TGTGCCAGCAGCTTAAGATTGTCTGGGGCGCACACCGGGGAGCTGTTTTTT	CASSLRLSGAHTGELFF
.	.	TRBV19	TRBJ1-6	TGTGCCAGTAGCCTGAGTACGGGACGGGTAGATTCACCCCTCCACTTT	CASSLSTGRVDSPLHF
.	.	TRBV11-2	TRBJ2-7	TGTGCCAGCAGCTTAGTTGGACCCTACGAGCAGTACTTC	CASSLVGPYEQYF
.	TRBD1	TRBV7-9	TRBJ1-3	TGTGCCAGCAGCCCTCGACAGGGAAAAACGGACACCATATATTTT	CASSPRQGKTDTIYF
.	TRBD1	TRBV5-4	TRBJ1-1	TGTGCCAGCAGCCCGGAACCGGACAGGGCGATAACTGAAGCTTTCTTT	CASSPEPDRAITEAFF
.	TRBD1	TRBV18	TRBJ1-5	TGTGCCAGCTCACCGCCGGGACAGGGACTTTATAGCAATCAGCCCCAGCATTTT	CASSPPGQGLYSNQPQHF
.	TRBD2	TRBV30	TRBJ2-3	TGTGCCTGGAGTGTAAGGTCGCGACGCCGGGGGGCAGATACGCAGTATTTT	CAWSVRSRRRGADTQYF
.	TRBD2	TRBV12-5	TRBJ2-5	TGTGCTAGTGGTTTGGTATGGAGCGGGGGTCAAGAGACCCAGTACTTC	CASGLVWSGGQETQYF
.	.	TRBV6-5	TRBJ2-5	TGTGCCAGCAGGACGGAAGAGACCCAGTACTTC	CASRTEETQYF
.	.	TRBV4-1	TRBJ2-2	TGCGCCAGCAGCCAAGACAGGGTTCGGACCGGGGAGCTGTTTTTT	CASSQDRVRTGELFF
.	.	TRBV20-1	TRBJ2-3	TGCAGTGCTACACACACAGATACGCAGTATTTT	CSATHTDTQYF